Below, 2 T cell receptor beta chains from the same sample are listed, as sequenced in a study of blood T cell repertoires in COVID-19. Assay used: immunoSEQ multiplex PCR; TCRdb lists only in-frame clones, some missing. In the table there are 100,000 to 150,000 clones, roughly 80% of which are singletons. The specimen sequenced was peripheral blood. These receptors were taken from a man aged 60 to 75 with acute or convalescent COVID-19.

The rearrangement joins TRBV25-1 to TRBJ1-6, with D unresolved. V was trimmed by 2 bases and J by 9 bases, leaving 17 bases between them. CDR3 length: 16 amino acids. Germline CDR1 reads MGHDK; CDR2 reads SYGVNS. CDR3 DNA sequence: TGTGCCAGCAGTGAAGGTAACCCGGGAGCCGGTTCACCCCTCCACTTT. It translates to CASSEGNPGAGSPLHF. The variable domain in full, completed from reference TRBV25-1 and TRBJ1-6, reads EADIYQTPRYLVIGTGKKITLECSQTMGHDKMYWYQQDPGMELHLIHYSYGVNSTEKGDLSSESTVSRIRTEHFPLTLESARPSHTSQYLCASSEGNPGAGSPLHFGNGTRLTVT.

This chain joins TRBV7-6 and TRBJ1-2; 8 bases are a match to TRBD1. The junction had 6 bases not matched to a gene; V was cut back by 2 bases and J by 4 bases. CDR1 SGHVS and CDR2 FNYEAQ come from the germline V gene. The CDR3 loop spans 15 amino acids. The CDR3: CASSLPGTGSYGYTF. The CDR3 DNA reads as TGTGCCAGCAGCTTACCCGGGACAGGTTCCTATGGCTACACCTTC.